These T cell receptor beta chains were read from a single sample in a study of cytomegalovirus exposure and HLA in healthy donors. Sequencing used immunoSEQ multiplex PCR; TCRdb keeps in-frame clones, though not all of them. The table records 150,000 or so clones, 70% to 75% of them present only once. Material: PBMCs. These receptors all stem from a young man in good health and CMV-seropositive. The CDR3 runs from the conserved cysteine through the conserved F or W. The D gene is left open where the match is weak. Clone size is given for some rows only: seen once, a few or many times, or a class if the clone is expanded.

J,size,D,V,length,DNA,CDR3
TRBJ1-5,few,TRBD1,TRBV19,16,TGTGCCAGTAGTCCCCGGACAGGCTATAGCAATCAGCCCCAGCATTTT,CASSPRTGYSNQPQHF
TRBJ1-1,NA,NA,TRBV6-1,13,TGTGCCAGCAGCGCTACAGAGAACACTGAAGCTTTCTTT,CASSATENTEAFF
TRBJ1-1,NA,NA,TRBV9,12,TGTGCCAGCGCCCCCGGGGACACTGAAGCTTTCTTT,CASAPGDTEAFF
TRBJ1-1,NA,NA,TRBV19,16,TGTGCCAGTAGTAAGGGGTTAGGGGGAAGAGACACTGAAGCTTTCTTT,CASSKGLGGRDTEAFF
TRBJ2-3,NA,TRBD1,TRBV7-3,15,TGTGCCAGCAGCCCCGGGACAGGGGACACAGATACGCAGTATTTT,CASSPGTGDTDTQYF
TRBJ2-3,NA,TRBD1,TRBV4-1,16,TGCGCCAGCAGCCAAGAGCCGGACAGGGGCACAGATACGCAGTATTTT,CASSQEPDRGTDTQYF
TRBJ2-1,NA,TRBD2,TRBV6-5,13,TGTGCCAGCAGTTACGGGACTATTAACGAGCAGTTCTTC,CASSYGTINEQFF
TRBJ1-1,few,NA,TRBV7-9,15,TGTGCCAGCACAAACAGGGCCGGGACGAACACTGAAGCTTTCTTT,CASTNRAGTNTEAFF
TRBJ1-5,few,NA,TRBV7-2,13,TGTGCCAGCAGCGCGGGTAAAAATCAGCCCCAGCATTTT,CASSAGKNQPQHF
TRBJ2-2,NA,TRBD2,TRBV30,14,TGTGCCTGGAGTCGACTAGCGGGAGCCGGGGAGCTGTTTTTT,CAWSRLAGAGELFF
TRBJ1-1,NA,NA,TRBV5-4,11,TGTGCCAGCGGCCCAAACACTGAAGCTTTCTTT,CASGPNTEAFF
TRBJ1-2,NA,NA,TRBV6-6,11,TGTGCCAGCAGCCCGTCGTATGGCTACACCTTC,CASSPSYGYTF
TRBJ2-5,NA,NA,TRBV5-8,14,TGTGCCAGCAGCCCACCCGGGATACAAGAGACCCAGTACTTC,CASSPPGIQETQYF
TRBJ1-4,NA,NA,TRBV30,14,TGTGCCTGGAAGGGGGAGATCGATTCCGAAAAACTGTTTTTT,CAWKGEIDSEKLFF
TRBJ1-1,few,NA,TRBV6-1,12,TGTGCCAGCAGTGAATCGGGTCGGGAAGCTTTCTTT,CASSESGREAFF
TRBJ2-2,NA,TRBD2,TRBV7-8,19,TGTGCCAGCAGCCAAGGGGCACCTACCTCGACTCGGGGGGCCGGGGAGCTGTTTTTT,CASSQGAPTSTRGAGELFF
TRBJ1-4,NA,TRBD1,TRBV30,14,TGTGCCTGGAGCGATCGGACAGGGTCTGAAAAACTGTTTTTT,CAWSDRTGSEKLFF
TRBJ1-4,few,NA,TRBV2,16,TGTGCCAGCAGGCGATCAGGGGTGTTTTATCATGAAAAACTGTTTTTT,CASRRSGVFYHEKLFF
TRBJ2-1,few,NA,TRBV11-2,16,TGTGCCAGCAGCTTAGAGGCGAGCGGGCGGTACAATGAGCAGTTCTTC,CASSLEASGRYNEQFF
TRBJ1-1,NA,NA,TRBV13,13,TGTGCCAGCAGCCCCCGTCAGCGGAGTGAAGCTTTCTTT,CASSPRQRSEAFF
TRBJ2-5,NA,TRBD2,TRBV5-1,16,TGCGCCAGCAGCTTGGGACTAGCGGGGGGAGTTGAGACCCAGTACTTC,CASSLGLAGGVETQYF
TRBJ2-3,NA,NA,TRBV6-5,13,TGTGCCAGCAGTAGGAGCGAGGCAGATACGCAGTATTTT,CASSRSEADTQYF
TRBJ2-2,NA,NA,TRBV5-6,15,TGTGCCAGCAGCCTCAGGGGCGGTGGTTTCGGGGAGCTGTTTTTT,CASSLRGGGFGELFF
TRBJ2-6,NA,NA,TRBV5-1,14,TGCGCCAGCAGCTTGTTATCTGGGGCCAACGTCCTGACTTTC,CASSLLSGANVLTF
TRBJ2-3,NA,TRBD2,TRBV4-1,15,TGCGCCAGCAGCCATGGAGCGGGAGGAACAGATACGCAGTATTTT,CASSHGAGGTDTQYF
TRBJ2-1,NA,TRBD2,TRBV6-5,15,TGTGCCAGCAGTTACCTCGCGGGAGCGGGCAATGAGCAGTTCTTC,CASSYLAGAGNEQFF
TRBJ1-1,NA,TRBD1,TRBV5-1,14,TGCGCCAGCAGCTTGGGACAGGGGTGGACTGAAGCTTTCTTT,CASSLGQGWTEAFF
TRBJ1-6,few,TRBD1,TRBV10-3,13,TGTGCCATCAGTGGGACAGGGGATTCACCCCTCCACTTT,CAISGTGDSPLHF
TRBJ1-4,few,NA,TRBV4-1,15,TGCGCCAGCAGCCAGACCGGGTCCTGGGATGAAAAACTGTTTTTT,CASSQTGSWDEKLFF
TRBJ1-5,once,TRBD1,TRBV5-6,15,TGTGCCAGCAGCTTGGGACAGGGGTCGAATCAGCCCCAGCATTTT,CASSLGQGSNQPQHF
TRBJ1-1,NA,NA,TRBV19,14,TGTGCCAGTAGTCCATTCAAACAGGGATCTGAAGCTTTCTTT,CASSPFKQGSEAFF
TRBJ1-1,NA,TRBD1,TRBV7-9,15,TGTGCCAGCAGCTTCGGTGGACAGGGGAACACTGAAGCTTTCTTT,CASSFGGQGNTEAFF
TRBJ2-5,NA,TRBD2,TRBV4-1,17,TGCGCCAGCAGCCAAGATGAAGCGGGAGGCCATCAAGAGACCCAGTACTTC,CASSQDEAGGHQETQYF
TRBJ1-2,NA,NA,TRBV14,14,TGTGCCAGCAGCCAAGCGGTGGGAGATGTCGGCTACACCTTC,CASSQAVGDVGYTF
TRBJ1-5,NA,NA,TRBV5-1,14,TGCGCCAGCAGCCCGGACAGTCGCAATCAGCCCCAGCATTTT,CASSPDSRNQPQHF
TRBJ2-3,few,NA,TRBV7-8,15,TGTGCCAGCAGCTTAGGGACTGCTAGCACAGATACGCAGTATTTT,CASSLGTASTDTQYF
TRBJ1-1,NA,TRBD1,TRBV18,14,TGTGCCAGCTCCCTCGACAGGGGGAACACTGAAGCTTTCTTT,CASSLDRGNTEAFF